The clone carrying this TCR beta chain has ten or more counts. The antigen is not known. TCR cDNA, made by 5'RACE template switching, carried an added universal primer site and UMIs. A single record per CDR3 protein comes from TCRdb applying MiXCR to the 5' RACE reads. This sample has approximately 240,000 distinct CDR3 sequences, with more than 3.5% found just once. The CDR3 is 15 amino acids. Trimming cost V 4 bases and J 5 bases; bases outside gene matches: 5. CDR1 and CDR2 from the germline V gene are SGHVS and FQNEAQ. The sample comes from a study of T cells after yellow fever vaccination. Whole-study findings and limits: Weaker, the secondary response had a peak occurring faster, on day 5 versus 15. Abundant clonotypes (contaminants from the bulk population) could be present in FACS-sorted repertoires. A minor fraction of clonotypes spanned both CD4 and CD8 compartments.

Sequencing was performed on PBMCs, taken 15 days after the yellow fever booster vaccination. This receptor was obtained from a man younger than 35 who received the YFV17D yellow fever vaccine. The chain joins TRBV7-8 to TRBJ1-6; 7 positions agree with TRBD1. The CDR3 DNA is TGTGCCAGCAGCTACGGACAGGTGGATAATTCACCCCTCCACTTT. Encoded protein: CASSYGQVDNSPLHF.